What follows is one T cell receptor (beta chain) and its context. Its antigen is undetermined. This sample is part of a study of T cell responses to AZD1222 COVID-19 vaccine. V was shortened by 5 bases and J by 0 bases, with 17 bases between the two germline ends. The CDR3 is 17 residues long. Looked up from germline, CDR1 is SGHVS and CDR2 is FNYEAQ. Assay: immunoSEQ multiplex PCR; the TCRdb copy retains only in-frame clones and omits some. The sample shows about 120,000 clones, 75% to 90% of them seen only once. Study-level findings and limits: Females outnumbered males among donors, who were mostly white British; clonal diversity was possibly underestimated. The study reported that nearly half of spike-specific TCRs target unmutated variant regions. Breadth and depth of Spike-specific TCRs rose after two AZD1222 doses.

V and J are TRBV7-6 and TRBJ1-3; D gene uncertain. Sequences were derived from peripheral blood, sampled on day 0 of AZD1222 vaccination. This receptor was obtained from an adult in good health. CDR3 bases: TGTGCCAGCAGCCCCCCCGGGCGGTTGAACTCTGGAAACACCATATATTTT. It yields the protein CASSPPGRLNSGNTIYF.